The rows below give T cell receptor beta chains drawn from one sample of a study of shared clonotypes between healthy human individuals. The repertoire was sequenced with immunoSEQ multiplex PCR; TCRdb's copy has only in-frame clones and lacks some. The sample includes fewer than 800,000 clones, 92% seen only once; the top ten take approximately 25%. The sample consisted of naive CD8+ T cells sorted from blood. These receptors were collected from a man aged 25 to 40 in good health. Both conserved end residues are part of each CDR3. The D gene is left open where the match is weak. Clone size appears in some rows only: once, few, many, or a class for an expanded clone.

TRBV19	.	TRBJ2-1	.	TGTGCCAGTGCGGCCTTGGGGTACAATGAGCAGTTCTTC	CASAALGYNEQFF
TRBV27	once	TRBJ2-2	.	TGTGCCAGCAGTATAGGGACCCTGAACACCGGGGAGCTGTTTTTT	CASSIGTLNTGELFF
TRBV27	.	TRBJ1-3	.	TGTGCCAGCAGTTTATCGTTCCAGAGCTCTGGAAACACCATATATTTT	CASSLSFQSSGNTIYF
TRBV4-2	.	TRBJ2-7	.	TGTGCCAGCAGCCAAGGGCGGGCCTACGAGCAGTACTTC	CASSQGRAYEQYF
TRBV29-1	.	TRBJ2-3	.	TGCAGCGTTGAAGGCCTAGCCACGGATACGCAGTATTTT	CSVEGLATDTQYF
TRBV4-1	.	TRBJ2-1	TRBD2	TGCGCCAGCAGCCTCGGACTAGCTTCTAGCTCCTACAATGAGCAGTTCTTC	CASSLGLASSSYNEQFF
TRBV9	.	TRBJ2-7	TRBD2	TGTGCCAGCAGCGCCGGACTAGCGGGATACGAGCAGTACTTC	CASSAGLAGYEQYF
TRBV2	.	TRBJ1-1	.	TGTGCCAGCAGTAAAGAAACAGGGTTCACTGAAGCTTTCTTT	CASSKETGFTEAFF
TRBV15	.	TRBJ1-1	TRBD1	TGTGCCGCAGGGGACAGAATGAACACTGAAGCTTTCTTT	CAAGDRMNTEAFF
TRBV28	.	TRBJ1-2	.	TGTGCCAGCAGATTAACGAAACTCTCAAGGGCTGGCTACACCTTC	CASRLTKLSRAGYTF
TRBV5-4	.	TRBJ2-3	.	TGTGCCAGCAGCTTGGAGGGGGGTCTTTTGACAGATACGCAGTATTTT	CASSLEGGLLTDTQYF
TRBV6-1	.	TRBJ2-7	TRBD1	TGTGCCAGCAGGGGACAGGGGCGGTACGAGCAGTACTTC	CASRGQGRYEQYF
TRBV29-1	.	TRBJ1-2	TRBD1	TGCAGCGTAACAACAGGGGTCTATGGCTACACCTTC	CSVTTGVYGYTF
TRBV28	once	TRBJ2-5	TRBD2	TGTGCCAGCAGTCCAGCCGGGGTTAGCGGGAGGCCACAAGAGACCCAGTACTTC	CASSPAGVSGRPQETQYF
TRBV2	.	TRBJ1-2	.	TGTGCCAGTAAGGGGGAAATCTATGGCTACACCTTC	CASKGEIYGYTF
TRBV9	.	TRBJ2-3	TRBD2	TGTGCCAGCAGCCTTAGCGGGAGCCGGGGTGACACGCAGTATTTT	CASSLSGSRGDTQYF
TRBV6-5	.	TRBJ1-2	.	TGTGCCAGCAGTTTTGGTCCGGAGCCCCACTATGGCTACACCTTC	CASSFGPEPHYGYTF
TRBV7-9	.	TRBJ2-3	TRBD2	TGTGCCAGCAGCTTCCCCGGGACTAGCGCAAGAGGTGTCACAGATACGCAGTATTTT	CASSFPGTSARGVTDTQYF
TRBV7-9	.	TRBJ2-1	TRBD1	TGTGCCAGCAGTCCGGACAGGGGAGATGAGCAGTTCTTC	CASSPDRGDEQFF
TRBV7-9	.	TRBJ2-7	.	TGTGCCAGCAGCCCCGGTCTATCAGGGACCAAGTACTTC	CASSPGLSGTKYF
TRBV30	.	TRBJ2-2	.	TGTGCCTGGAGTCAGGTGGGCACCGGGGAGCTGTTTTTT	CAWSQVGTGELFF
TRBV29-1	.	TRBJ2-7	.	TGCAGCGGTAGCGGTCCCAGCTCCTACGAGCAGTACTTC	CSGSGPSSYEQYF
TRBV27	.	TRBJ2-3	.	TGTGCCAGCAGTCTCCGACAGGACGTACAGTATTTT	CASSLRQDVQYF
TRBV28	.	TRBJ2-7	TRBD1	TGTGCCACGGGACAGGGGGTCGAGCAGTACTTC	CATGQGVEQYF
TRBV6-1	.	TRBJ1-1	.	TGTGCCAGCAGTCCCGTCCTAGGCGCTGAAGCTTTCTTT	CASSPVLGAEAFF
TRBV7-2	.	TRBJ2-7	TRBD2	TGTGCCAGCAGCCAAGGACTAGCGGGATTTCCTCAGGACGAGCAGTACTTC	CASSQGLAGFPQDEQYF
TRBV28	.	TRBJ1-4	.	TGTGCCAGCAGTCTTAGGTGGGGGAATGGCCAGGGGCCTGAAAAACTGTTTTTT	CASSLRWGNGQGPEKLFF
TRBV28	.	TRBJ2-1	.	TGTGCCAGCAGTTTTAAACTGAACTTATACAATGAGCAGTTCTTC	CASSFKLNLYNEQFF
TRBV13	.	TRBJ1-2	.	TGTGCCAGCAGCTTCCGGGGGCCGGATGGCTACACCTTC	CASSFRGPDGYTF
TRBV5-1	.	TRBJ2-5	.	TGCGCCAGCAGCTTGGGCGTCGGGGAGGAGACCCAGTACTTC	CASSLGVGEETQYF
TRBV19	once	TRBJ2-5	.	TGTGCCAGTAGTATAGTGGACAACAAAGAGACCCAGTACTTC	CASSIVDNKETQYF
TRBV6-1	.	TRBJ2-7	.	TGTGCCAGTTGGAGTCGGGACAACTCCTACGAGCAGTACTTC	CASWSRDNSYEQYF
TRBV7-6	.	TRBJ2-1	TRBD1	TGTGCCAGCAGCTGGACAGGGTCCTACAATGAGCAGTTCTTC	CASSWTGSYNEQFF
TRBV4-3	.	TRBJ1-5	.	TGCGCCAGCAGCCCGGAACAGGGCATTCAGCCCCAGCATTTT	CASSPEQGIQPQHF
TRBV6-5	.	TRBJ1-5	.	TGTGCCAGCAGTTACAGGACCGGGAATCAGCCCCAGCATTTT	CASSYRTGNQPQHF
TRBV11-2	.	TRBJ2-7	.	TGTGCCAGCAGCTTAGGCAGTGGCGGGTTCGAGCAGTACTTC	CASSLGSGGFEQYF
TRBV6-1	once	TRBJ2-3	TRBD2	TGTGCCAGCATTGGGGGGGTCTCGCAGTATTTT	CASIGGVSQYF
TRBV27	.	TRBJ2-1	.	TGTGCCAGCAATACCGGGACCCACATCCCCAATGAGCAGTTCTTC	CASNTGTHIPNEQFF
TRBV27	.	TRBJ2-7	.	TGTGCCAGCAGTTTAACAGTGGTGAGCTACGAGCAGTACTTC	CASSLTVVSYEQYF
TRBV27	.	TRBJ1-1	.	TGTGCCAGCAGTTTATCGTTTTCGACCGCGATGAACACTGAAGCTTTCTTT	CASSLSFSTAMNTEAFF
TRBV19	.	TRBJ2-1	.	TGTGCCAGTAGTATTGCAACCACATTTCGACCCCCGGACGGTGAGCAGTTCTTC	CASSIATTFRPPDGEQFF
TRBV27	.	TRBJ1-5	.	TGTGCCAGCAGTCTCGGACGTCAGAATCAGCCCCAGCATTTT	CASSLGRQNQPQHF
TRBV29-1	.	TRBJ2-7	.	TGCAGCGTTCTGGACAGAAACAGAGCGGGCGACGAGCAGTACTTC	CSVLDRNRAGDEQYF
TRBV6-4	.	TRBJ1-5	.	TGTGCCATTTCAACGGAGGGGCGTGATCAGCCCCAGCATTTT	CAISTEGRDQPQHF
TRBV5-4	.	TRBJ2-1	TRBD2	TGTGCCAGCAGCTTGGGACTAGCGGGAAACAATGAGCAGTTCTTC	CASSLGLAGNNEQFF
TRBV4-1	.	TRBJ2-7	.	TGCGCCAGCAGCCCGCACTCCTACGAGCAGTACTTC	CASSPHSYEQYF
TRBV27	.	TRBJ1-3	.	TGTGCCAGCAGTTCGGACGGGACTTCTGGAAACACCATATATTTT	CASSSDGTSGNTIYF
TRBV7-9	once	TRBJ1-5	.	TGTGCCAGCAGCTTAAGCACAGGGTACGTGAATCAGCCCCAGCATTTT	CASSLSTGYVNQPQHF
TRBV6-5	.	TRBJ2-7	.	TGTGCCAGCAGCCTCGGTCCAGGGGAGGCATACGAGCAGTACTTC	CASSLGPGEAYEQYF
TRBV7-8	.	TRBJ2-1	TRBD1	TGTGCCAGCAGCCCTCAAGGGACAGGCTCTTACAATGAGCAGTTCTTC	CASSPQGTGSYNEQFF
TRBV28	.	TRBJ2-2	.	TGTGCCAGCAGTTCCCGCCCGGGGAAGCGCACCGGGGAGCTGTTTTTT	CASSSRPGKRTGELFF
TRBV11-2	.	TRBJ2-5	.	TGTGCCAGCAGCTTGGGGTCCGGGGCCTTCTACTTC	CASSLGSGAFYF
TRBV28	few	TRBJ2-7	.	TGTGCCAGCAGACTATACAGCTCCTACGAGCAGTACTTC	CASRLYSSYEQYF
TRBV4-1	.	TRBJ2-3	TRBD2	TGCGCCAGCAGCCAAGACGGTCTAGCGGGAGGGAGGGCAGATACGCAGTATTTT	CASSQDGLAGGRADTQYF
TRBV19	few	TRBJ1-5	.	TGTGCCAGTAAGGGTAGCGCGCGTCAGCCCCAGCATTTT	CASKGSARQPQHF
TRBV5-4	.	TRBJ2-1	TRBD1	TGTGCCAGCAGCTTGGCGGGACAGGGCAATGAGCAGTTCTTC	CASSLAGQGNEQFF
TRBV4-1	.	TRBJ2-1	TRBD2	TGCGCCAGCAGCCAGCCCCTGTCGGGAGGTCTGTTCTTC	CASSQPLSGGLFF
TRBV23-1	.	TRBJ2-1	.	TGCGCCAGCAGTCAAGCAGGGCGCAATGAGCAGTTCTTC	CASSQAGRNEQFF
TRBV10-3	.	TRBJ2-3	TRBD2	TGTGCCATCAGTGAGATCCGGCTCGGGGGGGGCACAGATACGCAGTATTTT	CAISEIRLGGGTDTQYF